The sequence of this T cell receptor beta chain was determined in a study of cytomegalovirus exposure and HLA in healthy donors. The repertoire was sequenced with immunoSEQ multiplex PCR; TCRdb's copy has only in-frame clones and lacks some. The sample gives 200,000 to 250,000 clones, around nine tenths of which show up once; roughly 2.8% is in the top ten. This clone appeared once. This receptor was obtained from a young woman in good health and CMV-seronegative. Sequenced input: PBMCs.

The CDR3 sequence is CASSHPGSAPDQPQHF. The CDR3 DNA is TGTGCCAGCAGTCACCCCGGTAGTGCTCCTGATCAGCCCCAGCATTTT. This chain uses TRBV2 with TRBJ1-5, with D uncertain. Germline V gene data show CDR1 as SNHLY and CDR2 as FYNNEI. CDR3 length equals 16 residues. Deletions cut 5 bases from V and 5 bases from J, with 19 bases between.